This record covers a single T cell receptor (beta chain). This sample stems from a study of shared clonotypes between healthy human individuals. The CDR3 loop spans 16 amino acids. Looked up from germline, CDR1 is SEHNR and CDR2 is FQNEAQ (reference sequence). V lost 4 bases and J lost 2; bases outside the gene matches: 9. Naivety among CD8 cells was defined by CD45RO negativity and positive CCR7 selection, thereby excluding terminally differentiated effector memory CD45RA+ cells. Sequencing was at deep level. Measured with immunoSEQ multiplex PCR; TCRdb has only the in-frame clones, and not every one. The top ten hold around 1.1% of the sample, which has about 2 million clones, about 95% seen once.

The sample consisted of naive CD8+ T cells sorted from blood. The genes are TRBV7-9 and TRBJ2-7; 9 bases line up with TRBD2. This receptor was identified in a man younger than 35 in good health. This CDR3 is CASSSGASGVTYEQYF. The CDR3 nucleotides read TGTGCCAGCAGCTCAGGGGCTAGCGGGGTAACCTACGAGCAGTACTTC.